The 9 T cell receptor beta chains presented below share a single source sample, sequenced in a study of T cell responses to AZD1222 COVID-19 vaccine. The method was immunoSEQ multiplex PCR; TCRdb's version includes in-frame clones alone and lacks a portion of them. This table holds over 150,000 clones, more than 75% found once. The source material was peripheral blood, sampled on day 0 of AZD1222 vaccination. The receptors derive from an adult in good health.

This chain uses TRBV10-3 with TRBJ2-7; D call uncertain. The CDR3 runs 12 residues. Germline CDR1 ENHRY, CDR2 SYGVKD. The V and J ends lost 10 bases and 2 bases respectively, with 12 bases between them. This CDR3 reads CATQTVTYEQYF. CDR3 DNA: TGTGCCACCCAAACAGTAACCTACGAGCAGTACTTC.

The chain has TRBV7-2 and TRBJ2-7; tentatively, D is TRBD1 (5 bases). CDR3 length: 15 residues. The ends were cut back, 1 base at V and 2 bases at J, with 12 bases in the middle. Germline V CDR1 and CDR2: SGHTA, FQGNSA. As DNA, the CDR3 is TGTGCCAGCAGCTTAGTCGGGCAGGGAACCTACGAGCAGTACTTC. Translating gives CASSLVGQGTYEQYF.

Here the CDR3 reads CASRLRGPERELFF. In nucleotides, the CDR3 is TGTGCCAGCAGGTTGAGGGGGCCGGAGAGGGAGCTGTTTTTT. V gene TRBV5-6 combines with J gene TRBJ2-2, with TRBD1 identical over 7 bases. The CDR3 runs to 14 residues. Germline values: CDR1 SGHDT, CDR2 YYEEEE. Germline trimming cut 5 bases from V and 9 bases from J; bases unmatched to any gene: 10.

This rearrangement joins TRBV5-8 to TRBJ2-7, with TRBD2 identical over 8 bases. This CDR3 is built from 14 residues. CDR1 SGHTS and CDR2 YDEGEE come from the germline V gene. With 0 bases clipped from V and 4 bases from J, the junction kept 3 bases outside the gene matches. CDR3 nucleotide sequence: TGTGCCAGCAGCTTGGCGGGGACTAGTTACGAGCAGTACTTC. This codes for CASSLAGTSYEQYF.

The chain recombines TRBV5-1 with TRBJ2-5; the D gene could be TRBD1 or TRBD2 (5 bases each). This CDR3 is 13 amino acids long. Trimming took off 4 bases at V and 3 bases at J, with 10 bases between the two ends. The V gene's germline CDR1 is SGHRS and CDR2 YFSETQ. This CDR3 reads CASSGDLKETQYF. The CDR3 DNA reads as TGCGCCAGCAGCGGGGACCTAAAAGAGACCCAGTACTTC.

This chain uses TRBV5-1 with TRBJ1-6; D is perhaps TRBD1 (6 bases). Per germline, CDR1 SGHRS and CDR2 YFSETQ. The CDR3 totals 16 residues. V was pared by 0 bases and J by 10 bases, with 17 bases between. The CDR3 region is CASSLEGQGHGSPLHF. In DNA, the CDR3 is TGCGCCAGCAGCTTGGAGGGTCAGGGACATGGGTCACCCCTCCACTTT.

The sample holds a few counts of this clone. The chain employs TRBV20-1 and TRBJ1-5; 8 bases align to TRBD1. In germline, CDR1 is DFQATT, CDR2 SNEGSKA (reference sequence). This CDR3 has 15 amino acids. Trimming took 3 bases from V and 4 from J; bases not matched to a gene: 8. The CDR3: CSASYRDRTNQPQHF. CDR3 nucleotides: TGCAGTGCTAGTTACCGGGACAGGACAAATCAGCCCCAGCATTTT.

This sequence joins TRBV19 and TRBJ1-5; D possibly corresponds to TRBD1 (6 bases). Germline values: CDR1 LNHDA, CDR2 SQIVND (reference sequence). Trimming left V 4 bases short and J 5 bases short, with 9 bases between. The CDR3 has 13 amino acids. In nucleotides, the CDR3 is TGTGCCAGTAGTACCGGGACACATCAGCCCCAGCATTTT. It yields the protein CASSTGTHQPQHF.

This clone was seen more than once but under ten times. The CDR3 loop is CASRPDSMNTEAFF. The DNA for the CDR3 is TGTGCCAGCAGACCGGACAGCATGAACACTGAAGCTTTCTTT. The V and J genes are TRBV6-5 and TRBJ1-1; TRBD1 is a possible D gene (6 bases). The CDR3 loop spans 14 amino acids. The V end lost 6 bases, the J end lost 0 bases, and 11 bases lay between the germline ends. Germline CDR1 is MNHEY and CDR2 is SVGAGI.